A selection of T cell receptor beta chains follows, all from one sample in a study of blood T cell repertoires in COVID-19. Some clones are missing from TCRdb's copy, which holds only in-frame ones; the method was immunoSEQ multiplex PCR. The repertoire holds about 180,000 clones, approximately 87% seen once, with around 13% in the top ten. Sequences were obtained from peripheral blood. The receptors were gathered from a woman aged 70-85 years with COVID-19, enrolled during active disease. The CDR3 runs from the conserved cysteine through the conserved F or W. A D gene is named only where the DNA matches it firmly. Size values are once, few and many counts, or a class for expanded clones, and some rows have none.

clone_size	d_call	j_call	v_call	cdr3_aa
-	TRBD2	TRBJ2-7	TRBV5-1	CASSPLAGSSYEQYF
-	TRBD1	TRBJ1-5	TRBV13	CASSRTGGFINQPQHF
-	-	TRBJ1-6	TRBV2	CASRGQLYSPLHF
-	-	TRBJ2-3	TRBV5-1	CASSLGQVLTDTQYF
-	-	TRBJ1-5	TRBV7-2	CASSSSGGTNQPQHF
once	-	TRBJ2-1	TRBV7-3	CASSYKPGNPNEQFF
-	-	TRBJ2-3	TRBV9	CASSVVGLSSTDTQYF
-	TRBD1	TRBJ2-7	TRBV7-9	CASSLIGTGGGSYEQYF
-	-	TRBJ2-7	TRBV5-1	CASSSQFDEQYF
-	TRBD2	TRBJ2-1	TRBV4-3	CASSPTLAGEWNEQFF
-	-	TRBJ1-4	TRBV20-1	CSASSGEKLFF
-	-	TRBJ2-1	TRBV12-3/TRBV12-4	CASSLNQGTEQFF
-	-	TRBJ1-2	TRBV25-1	CASSGGLGYTF
-	-	TRBJ2-5	TRBV5-1	CASSFSMWETQYF
-	TRBD2	TRBJ2-1	TRBV10-3	CAISESTSGNGLEQFF
-	-	TRBJ2-1	TRBV5-1	CASSFERYNEQFF
-	-	TRBJ1-5	TRBV7-2	CASSQGSSQPQHF
-	-	TRBJ2-5	TRBV30	CAWSVRRGETQYF
few	-	TRBJ1-5	TRBV10-3	CAISAGRGNQPQHF
-	TRBD2	TRBJ2-1	TRBV6-2/TRBV6-3	CASSSLTSGGYNEQFF
-	-	TRBJ2-4	TRBV23-1	CASSQGREGNIQYF
-	TRBD1	TRBJ2-7	TRBV7-9	CASSFRGPSSYEQYF
-	TRBD1	TRBJ2-7	TRBV5-5	CASSPGYGTVSYEQYF
few	TRBD1	TRBJ2-5	TRBV27	CASSLDRLRVTQYF
-	-	TRBJ1-2	TRBV11-3	CASSLAGPGANYGYTF
-	-	TRBJ1-2	TRBV28	CALKGGSNYGYTF
-	TRBD1	TRBJ2-7	TRBV29-1	CSVPGTGGEQYF
once	TRBD1	TRBJ2-7	TRBV24-1	CATSESGGPYEQYF
-	-	TRBJ1-5	TRBV5-8	CASSLSGTSNQPQHF
-	-	TRBJ2-1	TRBV19	CASTASNRYNEQFF
-	TRBD2	TRBJ2-1	TRBV7-2	CASSFPPGGLGNEQFF
-	TRBD1	TRBJ1-4	TRBV30	CAWSRTGGEKLFF
-	TRBD2	TRBJ2-1	TRBV3-1/TRBV3-2	CASSQVISGGRAEQFF
-	-	TRBJ2-2	TRBV4-2	CASSQGGETGELFF
-	TRBD2	TRBJ2-1	TRBV7-3	CASSPGLARGNEQFF
-	-	TRBJ1-1	TRBV6-1	CASSPPVGGNTEAFF
-	-	TRBJ2-7	TRBV14	CASSQGGLGLHEQYF
-	TRBD2	TRBJ2-1	TRBV24-1	CATSAPTPGLQNNEQFF
-	-	TRBJ1-3	TRBV3-1/TRBV3-2	CASSPRLNPSGNTIYF
-	-	TRBJ1-4	TRBV10-3	CAISDLQGGEKLFF
-	-	TRBJ2-7	TRBV12-3/TRBV12-4	CASGPLSYEQYF
-	-	TRBJ2-1	TRBV5-1	CASSSAGRDFNEQFF
-	-	TRBJ2-5	TRBV6-2/TRBV6-3	CASSYLHDGAVPPYF
-	TRBD2	TRBJ2-7	TRBV7-9	CASGRGSAYEQYF